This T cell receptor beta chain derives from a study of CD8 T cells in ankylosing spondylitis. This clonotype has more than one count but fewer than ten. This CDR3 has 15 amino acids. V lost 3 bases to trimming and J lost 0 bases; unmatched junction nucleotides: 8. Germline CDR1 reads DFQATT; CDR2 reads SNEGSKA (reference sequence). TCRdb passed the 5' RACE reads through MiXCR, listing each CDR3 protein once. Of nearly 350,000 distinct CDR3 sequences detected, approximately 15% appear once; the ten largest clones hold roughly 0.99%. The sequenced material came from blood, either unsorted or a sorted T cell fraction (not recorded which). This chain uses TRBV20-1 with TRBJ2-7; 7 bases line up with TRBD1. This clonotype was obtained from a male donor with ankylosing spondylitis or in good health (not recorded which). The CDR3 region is CSARKGQQSSYEQYF. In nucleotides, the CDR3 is TGCAGTGCTAGGAAGGGACAGCAAAGCTCCTACGAGCAGTACTTC.